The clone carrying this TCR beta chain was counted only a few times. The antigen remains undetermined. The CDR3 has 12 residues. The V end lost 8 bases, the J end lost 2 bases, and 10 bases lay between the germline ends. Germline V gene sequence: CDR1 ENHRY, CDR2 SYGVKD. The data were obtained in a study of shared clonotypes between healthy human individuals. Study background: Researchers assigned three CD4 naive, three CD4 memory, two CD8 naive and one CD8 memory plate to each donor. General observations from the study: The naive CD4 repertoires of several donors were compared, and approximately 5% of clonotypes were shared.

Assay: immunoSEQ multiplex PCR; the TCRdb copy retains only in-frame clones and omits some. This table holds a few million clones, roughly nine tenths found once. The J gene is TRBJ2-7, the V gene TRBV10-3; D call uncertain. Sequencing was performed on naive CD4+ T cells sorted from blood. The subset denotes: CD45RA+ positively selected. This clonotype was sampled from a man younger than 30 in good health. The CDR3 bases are TGTGCCATCTGCGACGGACCCTACGAGCAGTACTTC. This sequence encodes CAICDGPYEQYF.